The clone carrying this TCR beta chain occurred a few times. Its matching antigen is unknown. The data originate from a study of beta chain features in type 1 diabetes. The authors reverse transcribed all of the isolated RNA, so sequencing captured expressed TCRB transcripts. Clones were sequenced by immunoSEQ multiplex PCR, and TCRdb holds only the in-frame ones, with some missing. The sample yields about 370,000 clones, roughly 16% seen once. Broader study findings: Type 1 diabetes patients had moderately but significantly shorter TCRB CDR3s in all four CD4+ subsets. Relative to healthy donors, patients appeared to have naive, central memory and Treg TCRB repertoires that were more similar.

The germline V gene has CDR1 MNHEY and CDR2 SVGAGI. Losses at the gene ends were 5 bases for V and 9 bases for J; bases not matched to a gene: 7. This CDR3 contains 15 residues. One heparinised draw, averaging roughly 100 mL, was taken per donor. Cells sorted by CD45RO/CCR7/CD25/CD127/CD95/CD27 comprised CD4+ naive, central memory, regulatory and stem cell-like memory cells. The genes are TRBV6-5 and TRBJ2-1, with TRBD2 matching over 13 bases. The sample was naive CD4+ T cells from blood. The clonotype comes from a woman between 18 and 29 years old in good health. The CDR3 sequence is CASSQGTSGKVEQFF. Written as DNA, the CDR3 is TGTGCCAGCAGTCAGGGGACTAGCGGGAAGGTTGAGCAGTTCTTC.